The 27 T cell receptor beta chains given below trace back to one sample, sequenced in a study of blood T cell repertoires in COVID-19. Profiled with immunoSEQ multiplex PCR; TCRdb holds only in-frame clones, not every one. Counted here are about 200,000 clones, about 90% occurring once; the ten biggest clones make up about 0.66%. The specimen was peripheral blood. These receptors all stem from a man aged 45 to 65 with acute or convalescent COVID-19.

The chain has TRBV6-6 and TRBJ2-1, with 8 positions matching TRBD1. Germline values: CDR1 MNHNY, CDR2 SVGAGI (reference sequence). CDR3 length equals 13 residues. V was pared by 5 bases and J by 6 bases, with 3 bases of the junction left unmatched. CDR3 sequence reads: CASSTTGVNEQFF. The CDR3 bases are TGTGCCAGCAGTACGACAGGGGTCAATGAGCAGTTCTTC.

The V and J genes are TRBV18 and TRBJ2-7; 7 bases are a match to TRBD1. The germline V gene encodes CDR1 KGHSH and CDR2 LQKENI. The CDR3 length is 15 residues. The V gene end was trimmed by 0 bases and the J gene end by 5 bases; junction bases not matched to a gene: 7. CDR3 region: CASSPPGQGVNEQYF. DNA for the CDR3: TGTGCCAGCTCACCACCGGGGCAGGGGGTCAACGAGCAGTACTTC.

The chain recombines TRBV28 with TRBJ2-3, with 7 bases identical to TRBD1. Germline V gene lookup returns CDR1 MDHEN and CDR2 SYDVKM. The CDR3 has 15 residues. V trimming: 4 bases; J trimming: 2 bases; junction bases outside the gene matches: 6. Written as DNA, the CDR3 is TGTGCCAGCAGTTCAAGACAGGGCCCCACAGATACGCAGTATTTT. Protein: CASSSRQGPTDTQYF.

The J gene is TRBJ2-7, the V gene TRBV11-2, with 7 bases lining up with TRBD1. Germline CDR1 reads SGHAT; CDR2 reads FQNNGV. This CDR3 has 14 amino acids. The ends lost 3 bases at V and 4 bases at J; junction bases unmatched: 6. CDR3 sequence reads: CASSFSQGEYEQYF. DNA of the CDR3: TGTGCCAGCAGCTTTTCCCAGGGGGAATACGAGCAGTACTTC.

The genes are TRBV19 and TRBJ2-5; maybe TRBD1 (6 bases). The length of the CDR3 is 14 residues. Germline CDR1 LNHDA, CDR2 SQIVND (reference sequence). The V end was cut by 1 base, the J end by 1 base, with 7 bases between. The CDR3 coding sequence is TGTGCCAGTAGTATAGTGGACAGCCAAGAGACCCAGTACTTC. Amino acids: CASSIVDSQETQYF.

For the CDR3, the DNA is TGTGCCAGCAGCACTCGGGACAGCCTCACTGAAGCTTTCTTT. This sequence encodes CASSTRDSLTEAFF. The rearrangement links TRBV7-9 to TRBJ1-1; 7 positions agree with TRBD1. In germline, CDR1 is SEHNR, CDR2 FQNEAQ (reference sequence). The CDR3 spans 14 residues. The J segment lost 4 bases and the V segment lost 5 bases, leaving 7 bases of the junction unmatched.

This chain uses TRBV19 with TRBJ1-5, with D unclear. This CDR3 region has 14 residues. V lost 2 bases and J 2 bases, leaving 7 bases between the germline ends. The germline V gene encodes CDR1 LNHDA and CDR2 SQIVND (reference sequence). CDR3 nucleotide sequence: TGTGCCAGTAGTATACTCGGAGGCAATCAGCCCCAGCATTTT. It codes for CASSILGGNQPQHF.

The chain couples TRBV23-1 to TRBJ1-4, with 9 bases identical to TRBD1. TRBV23-1 is recorded as an ORF, its role being uncertain. The CDR3 is 15 residues long. V lost 3 bases to trimming and J lost 8 bases; unmatched junction nucleotides: 7. The CDR3 DNA is TGCGCCAGCAGTCAGTACAGGGGGCATCGGGAAAAACTGTTTTTT. Residues: CASSQYRGHREKLFF.

The genes are TRBV7-9 and TRBJ2-1; TRBD1 is a possible D gene (6 bases). This CDR3 comprises 15 residues. In germline, CDR1 is SEHNR, CDR2 FQNEAQ (reference sequence). Trimming stripped 0 bases from V and 0 bases from J, with 6 bases between. DNA of the CDR3: TGTGCCAGCAGCTTAGCGGGGGCCTCCTACAATGAGCAGTTCTTC. Protein sequence: CASSLAGASYNEQFF.

This rearrangement joins TRBV30 to TRBJ1-1; TRBD1 matches at 7 bases. With 4 bases clipped from V and 1 base from J, the junction kept 12 bases outside the gene matches. The germline CDR1 and CDR2 sequences are GTSNPN and SVGIG (reference sequence). CDR3 length equals 16 residues. CDR3 in DNA: TGTGCCTGGAAGCCCGTGAAGGGGGCAGGGAACACTGAAGCTTTCTTT. The encoded protein is CAWKPVKGAGNTEAFF.

This clone was counted a single time. CDR3 DNA sequence: TGTGCCAGCAGCTTACGTATCGACACTGAAGCTTTCTTT. This codes for CASSLRIDTEAFF. The V call is TRBV7-2, the J call TRBJ1-1; unclear D gene. Germline V gene data show CDR1 as SGHTA and CDR2 as FQGNSA. The CDR3 length is 13 residues. V lost 2 bases to trimming and J lost 3 bases, with 7 bases between them.

This rearrangement joins TRBV18 to TRBJ2-2; D gene ambiguous. Trimming took off 2 bases at V and 6 bases at J, with 13 bases between the two ends. The CDR3 loop spans 15 amino acids. Germline CDR1 reads KGHSH; CDR2 reads LQKENI. The CDR3 spells CASSPMDWSPGELFF. As DNA, the CDR3 is TGTGCCAGCTCACCAATGGATTGGAGTCCCGGGGAGCTGTTTTTT. The variable domain in full, completed from reference TRBV18 and TRBJ2-2, reads NAGVMQNPRHLVRRRGQEARLRCSPMKGHSHVYWYRQLPEEGLKFMVYLQKENIIDESGMPKERFSAEFPKEGPSILRIQQVVRGDSAAYFCASSPMDWSPGELFFGEGSRLTVL.

A single count supports this clone. The V and J genes are TRBV28 and TRBJ2-3; TRBD2 matches 9 bases. J was trimmed by 2 bases and V by 4 bases; bases with no gene match: 10. This CDR3 region has 17 residues. CDR1 MDHEN and CDR2 SYDVKM come from the germline V gene. The CDR3 loop reads CASSSSISGSFTDTQYF. In DNA, the CDR3 is TGTGCCAGCAGTTCCTCAATTAGCGGGAGTTTCACAGATACGCAGTATTTT.

This clone is a singleton in its sample. This chain uses TRBV9 with TRBJ2-1; D might be TRBD1 (5 bases). This CDR3 is 15 amino acids long. Germline V CDR1 and CDR2: SGDLS, YYNGEE. Trimming removed 0 bases from V and 2 bases from J, with 9 bases in between. For the CDR3, the DNA is TGTGCCAGCAGCGTAGTGGACACTACCTACAATGAGCAGTTCTTC. Translation: CASSVVDTTYNEQFF.

The gene calls are TRBV6-1 and TRBJ2-1, with 10 nucleotides matching TRBD2. The CDR3 sequence is 17 residues long. From germline, CDR1 is MNHNS and CDR2 SASEGT. The V gene end was trimmed by 0 bases and the J gene end by 6 bases; junction bases not matched to a gene: 8. CDR3 bases: TGTGCCAGCAGTGAAGCGCTTTCAGCGGGAGGGTTCAATGAGCAGTTCTTC. This encodes CASSEALSAGGFNEQFF.

The chain uses TRBV3-1 (or the pseudogene TRBV3-2) and TRBJ2-7; the D gene is possibly TRBD2 (7 bases). The CDR3 contains 20 residues. CDR1 and CDR2 from the germline V gene are LGHDT and YNNKEL (reference sequence). Trimming pared 4 bases from V and 2 bases from J, leaving 30 bases between. DNA for the CDR3: TGTGCCAGCAGCCTGCGACGGTCCTGGATAGGGGGGCGGGGGCCCTACGAGCAGTACTTC. It is translated as CASSLRRSWIGGRGPYEQYF.

V and J are TRBV6-6 and TRBJ2-7; 10 nucleotides align to TRBD1. This CDR3 has 17 amino acids. Per germline, CDR1 MNHNY and CDR2 SVGAGI (reference sequence). Losses at the gene ends were 5 bases for V and 6 bases for J; bases not matched to a gene: 16. The CDR3 DNA follows: TGTGCCAGCAGTCTACTTCCTCCGGGACAGGGGACCGGCGAGCAGTACTTC. It translates to CASSLLPPGQGTGEQYF.

The V and J genes are TRBV4-2 and TRBJ2-7; 7 bases line up with TRBD1. The CDR3 has 14 residues. In germline, CDR1 is LGHNA, CDR2 YNFKEQ. V lost 1 base and J lost 4; bases outside the gene matches: 4. As DNA, the CDR3 is TGTGCCAGCAGCCAAGTTGGGACAGAATACGAGCAGTACTTC. It specifies CASSQVGTEYEQYF.

This rearrangement joins TRBV6-5 to TRBJ1-2; D may be TRBD1 (6 bases). V lost 6 bases and J 2 bases, leaving 10 bases between the germline ends. The CDR3 contains 13 residues. Per germline, CDR1 MNHEY and CDR2 SVGAGI. Here the CDR3 reads CASRDRTNYGYTF. The CDR3 region has the DNA TGTGCCAGCAGGGACAGAACGAACTATGGCTACACCTTC.

V usage is TRBV3-1 (or the pseudogene TRBV3-2) and J usage is TRBJ2-5; 12 positions match TRBD2. The CDR3 runs 17 residues. V lost 1 base, J lost 9 bases, and 12 bases stayed unmatched. Germline CDR1 LGHDT, CDR2 YNNKEL (reference sequence). The CDR3 coding sequence is TGTGCCAGCAGCCAAGCCTCCGGACTAGCGGGGCGAGGGGCCCAGTACTTC. Translation: CASSQASGLAGRGAQYF.

The chain links TRBV27 to TRBJ1-6, with 9 nucleotides matching TRBD1. CDR3 length equals 14 residues. With V trimmed by 8 bases and J by 8 bases, 7 bases remained unmatched. The germline gives CDR1 MNHEY, CDR2 SMNVEV (reference sequence). CDR3 coding DNA: TGTGCCAGCCTCTCGGGACAGGGATATTCACCCCTCCACTTT. This gives the protein CASLSGQGYSPLHF.

This chain joins TRBV7-6 and TRBJ2-5, with 8 nucleotides matching TRBD1. V gave up 5 bases and J gave up 5 bases; unmatched junction bases: 10. The germline gives CDR1 SGHVS, CDR2 FNYEAQ. CDR3 length equals 15 residues. Here the CDR3 reads CASSGGRGHGETQYF. The CDR3 DNA sequence: TGTGCCAGCAGCGGGGGCAGGGGGCATGGGGAGACCCAGTACTTC.

This chain connects TRBV10-3 to TRBJ1-2; a possible D gene is TRBD1 (6 bases). The CDR3 spans 13 residues. Deletions cut 5 bases from V and 2 bases from J, with 9 bases between. The germline gives CDR1 ENHRY, CDR2 SYGVKD. CDR3 coding DNA: TGTGCCATCAGTAGTGGACAGAACTATGGCTACACCTTC. Protein product: CAISSGQNYGYTF.

The chain links TRBV7-8 to TRBJ1-5, with 7 nucleotides matching TRBD1. CDR3 length: 16 residues. CDR1 and CDR2 (germline): SGHVS, FQNEAQ. With V trimmed by 2 bases and J by 3 bases, 7 bases remained unmatched. The CDR3 DNA follows: TGTGCCAGCAGCTTATCAAACAGGGGAAACAATCAGCCCCAGCATTTT. Its translation is CASSLSNRGNNQPQHF.

The J gene is TRBJ2-2, the V gene TRBV2; no reliable D call. Trimming cost V 6 bases and J 6 bases, with 20 bases left between them. The CDR3 consists of 16 residues. Germline V gene data show CDR1 as SNHLY and CDR2 as FYNNEI. The CDR3 DNA follows: TGTGCCAGCAGAGTACTTGTCTCGTTCCGCCCCGGGGAGCTGTTTTTT. Encoded protein: CASRVLVSFRPGELFF.

The CDR3, as DNA: TGTGCCAGCAGCGGTAGGACAGGGGCCGGGGGTCAGCCCCAGCATTTT. Its translation: CASSGRTGAGGQPQHF. This sequence joins TRBV6-2 or TRBV6-3 and TRBJ1-5; 9 nucleotides line up with TRBD1. The V and J ends lost 6 bases and 6 bases, in that order; junction bases with no gene match: 12. The CDR3 sequence is 16 residues long. Looked up from germline, CDR1 is MNHEY and CDR2 is SVGEGT.

The V and J genes are TRBV5-4 and TRBJ1-5; unclear D gene. The germline V gene has CDR1 SGHNT and CDR2 YYREEE (reference sequence). Between the trimmed V and J ends, which lost 3 bases and 7 bases, there was a span of 8 bases. The CDR3 extends over 12 amino acids. The chain's CDR3 is CASSWWSQPQHF. In DNA, the CDR3 is TGTGCCAGCAGCTGGTGGAGCCAGCCCCAGCATTTT.